These T cell receptor beta chains were read from a single sample in a study of blood T cells in healthy people across ages. Via MiXCR, TCRdb re-called the 5' RACE reads, giving one row per CDR3 protein. The sample carries some 1,000,000 distinct CDR3 sequences, about 25% recorded once. This sample was shared with a second study, whose subject was T cells of mothers and their children.

The material sequenced was blood. Receptors originate from a girl aged 2 to 9 in good health. Both conserved end residues are part of each CDR3.

J,V,CDR3
TRBJ1-2,TRBV4-1,CASSQEFVTGNGYTF
TRBJ1-4,TRBV20-1,CSAPRDGGGDKLFF
TRBJ2-5,TRBV7-2,CASRPAGGSETQYF
TRBJ2-5,TRBV9,CASSVVDRETQYF
TRBJ2-7,TRBV2,CASRDGGNYEQYF
TRBJ2-1,TRBV27,CASSTMDGEDEQFF
NA,TRBV20-1,CSAMVPEDNEQFF
TRBJ2-7,TRBV4-1,CASSQIGRGAGGREQYF
TRBJ2-3,TRBV6-5,CASREIPGGVDTQYF
TRBJ2-3,TRBV9,CASNRDSTDTQYF
NA,TRBV5-5,CASSRTDRGHSYEQYF
TRBJ2-2,TRBV11-2,CASSLLPAGTGELFF
TRBJ2-5,TRBV7-2,CASSSRSGRFQETQYF
TRBJ2-1,TRBV3-1,CASSLPLEENEQFF
TRBJ2-1,TRBV7-8,CASSMPGGSYNEQFF
TRBJ2-7,TRBV12-3/TRBV12-4,CASSRRVINEQYF
TRBJ1-1,TRBV4-1,CASSAEPVGLLF
TRBJ2-1,TRBV9,CASSTNGEFDNEQFF
TRBJ2-5,TRBV20-1,CSARDQGRAYQETQYF
TRBJ2-3,TRBV29-1,CSVEDGPDTQYF